The 4 T cell receptor beta chains reported below all come from one sample, sequenced in a study of T cells after somatic rescue of genetic block. Measured with immunoSEQ multiplex PCR; TCRdb has only the in-frame clones, and not every one. Seen here are fewer than 150,000 clones, about nine tenths observed once, and the top ten hold about 1.5%. The source material was peripheral blood mononuclear cells (PBMCs). The receptors originated from a woman younger than 30.

The chain carries TRBV4-1 and TRBJ1-1; D gene uncertain. V shed 0 bases and J shed 4 bases, with 18 bases lying between them. This CDR3 has 17 amino acids. The germline V gene encodes CDR1 MGHRA and CDR2 YSYEKL. This chain's CDR3 is CASSQDRSSLTGTEAFF. CDR3 nucleotides: TGCGCCAGCAGCCAAGATCGGAGTTCTTTAACGGGCACTGAAGCTTTCTTT.

V usage is TRBV14 and J usage is TRBJ2-7; D unresolved. Trimming removed 8 bases from V and 0 bases from J, with 8 bases in between. The CDR3 has 12 residues. Germline-derived CDR1 and CDR2 are SGHDN and FVKESK. In DNA, the CDR3 is TGTGCCAGCTGTAGGAGCTCCTACGAGCAGTACTTC. Amino acid sequence: CASCRSSYEQYF.

V usage is TRBV19 and J usage is TRBJ2-7, with 7 nucleotides matching TRBD1. V lost 6 bases, J lost 3 bases, and 11 bases stayed unmatched. There are 15 residues in the CDR3. Germline V lookup: CDR1 LNHDA, CDR2 SQIVND (reference sequence). The CDR3 loop reads CASSITGAGIYEQYF. The DNA of the CDR3 is TGTGCCAGTAGCATAACAGGGGCAGGGATCTACGAGCAGTACTTC.

This rearrangement joins TRBV5-5 to TRBJ2-7, with 7 nucleotides matching TRBD1. CDR3 size: 15 residues. Trimming cost V 4 bases and J 0 bases; bases outside gene matches: 7. CDR1 is SGHKS and CDR2 is YYEKEE in the germline V gene (reference sequence). The CDR3 here is CASSLEGGASYEQYF. The CDR3 DNA sequence: TGTGCCAGCAGCCTAGAAGGGGGCGCCTCCTACGAGCAGTACTTC.